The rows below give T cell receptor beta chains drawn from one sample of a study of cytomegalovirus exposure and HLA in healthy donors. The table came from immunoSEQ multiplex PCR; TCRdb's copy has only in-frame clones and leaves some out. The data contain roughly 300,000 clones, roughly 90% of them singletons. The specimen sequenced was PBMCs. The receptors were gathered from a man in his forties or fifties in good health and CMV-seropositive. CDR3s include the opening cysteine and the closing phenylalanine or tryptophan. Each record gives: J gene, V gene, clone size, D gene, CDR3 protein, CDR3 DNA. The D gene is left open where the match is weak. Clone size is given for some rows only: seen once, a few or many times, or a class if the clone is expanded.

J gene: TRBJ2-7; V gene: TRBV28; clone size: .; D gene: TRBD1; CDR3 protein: CASSFGTGPSYEQYF; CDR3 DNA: TGTGCCAGCAGTTTTGGGACAGGGCCCTCCTACGAGCAGTACTTC
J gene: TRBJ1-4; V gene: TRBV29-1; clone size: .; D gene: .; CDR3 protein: CSVEDLQGTNEKLFF; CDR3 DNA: TGCAGCGTTGAAGATTTGCAGGGAACTAATGAAAAACTGTTTTTT
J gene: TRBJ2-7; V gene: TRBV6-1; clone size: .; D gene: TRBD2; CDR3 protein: CASSSGTGGYEQYF; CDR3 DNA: TGTGCCAGCAGTAGCGGGACGGGGGGTTACGAGCAGTACTTC
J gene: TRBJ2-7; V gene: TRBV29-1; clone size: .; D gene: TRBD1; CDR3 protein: CSVEGQENTYEQYF; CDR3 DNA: TGCAGCGTTGAGGGACAGGAAAATACCTACGAGCAGTACTTC
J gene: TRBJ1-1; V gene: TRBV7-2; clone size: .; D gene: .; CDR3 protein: CASSFWGGAEAFF; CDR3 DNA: TGTGCCAGCAGCTTCTGGGGCGGAGCTGAAGCTTTCTTT
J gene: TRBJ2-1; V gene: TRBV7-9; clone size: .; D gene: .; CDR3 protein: CASSPSASYNEQFF; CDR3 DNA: TGTGCCAGCAGCCCCTCAGCGTCCTACAATGAGCAGTTCTTC
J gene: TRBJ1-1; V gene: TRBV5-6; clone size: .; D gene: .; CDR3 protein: CASSDLGGVNTEAFF; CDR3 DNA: TGTGCCAGCAGTGATCTAGGGGGTGTGAACACTGAAGCTTTCTTT
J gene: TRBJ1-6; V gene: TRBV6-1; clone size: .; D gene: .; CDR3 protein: CASSVQSRSYNSPLHF; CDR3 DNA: TGTGCCAGCAGTGTCCAGTCCCGCTCCTATAATTCACCCCTCCACTTT
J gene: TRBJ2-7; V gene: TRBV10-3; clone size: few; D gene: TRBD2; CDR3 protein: CATAPPSGDGNEQYF; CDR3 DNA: TGTGCCACCGCCCCCCCTAGCGGAGACGGGAATGAGCAGTACTTC
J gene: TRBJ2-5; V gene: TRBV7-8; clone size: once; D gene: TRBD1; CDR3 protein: CASSLGQGVGETQYF; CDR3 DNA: TGTGCCAGCAGCTTAGGACAGGGGGTAGGCGAGACCCAGTACTTC
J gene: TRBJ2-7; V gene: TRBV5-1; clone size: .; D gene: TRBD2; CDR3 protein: CASSLSPSGVAYEQYF; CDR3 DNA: TGCGCCAGCAGCTTATCCCCTAGCGGGGTAGCCTACGAGCAGTACTTC
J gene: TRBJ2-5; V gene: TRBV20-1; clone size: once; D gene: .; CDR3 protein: CSATVGTQYF; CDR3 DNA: TGCAGTGCAACAGTAGGGACCCAGTACTTC
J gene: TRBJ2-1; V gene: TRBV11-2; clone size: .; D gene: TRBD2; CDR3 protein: CASSSPFGTSRDEQFF; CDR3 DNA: TGTGCCAGCAGCTCCCCCTTTGGGACTAGCAGGGATGAGCAGTTCTTC
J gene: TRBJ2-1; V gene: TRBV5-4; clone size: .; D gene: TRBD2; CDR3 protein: CAIIPLAGGPAEQFF; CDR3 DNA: TGTGCCATCATCCCACTAGCGGGAGGGCCAGCCGAGCAGTTCTTC
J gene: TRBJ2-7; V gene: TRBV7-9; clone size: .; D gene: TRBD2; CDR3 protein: CASSPPTSGISYEQYF; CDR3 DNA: TGTGCCAGCAGCCCTCCAACTAGCGGGATTTCCTACGAGCAGTACTTC
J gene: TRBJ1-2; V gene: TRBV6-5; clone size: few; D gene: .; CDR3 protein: CASSYGSQGFYGYTF; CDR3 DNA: TGTGCCAGCAGTTACGGATCTCAGGGATTCTATGGCTACACCTTC
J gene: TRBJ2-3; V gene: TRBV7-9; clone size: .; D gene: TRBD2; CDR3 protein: CASSPGLADSTDTQYF; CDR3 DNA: TGTGCCAGCAGCCCCGGACTAGCGGACAGCACAGATACGCAGTATTTT
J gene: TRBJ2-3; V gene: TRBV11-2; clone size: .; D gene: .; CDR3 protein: CASSTLRSSTDTQYF; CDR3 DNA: TGTGCCAGCAGCACTCTGCGGTCTAGCACAGATACGCAGTATTTT
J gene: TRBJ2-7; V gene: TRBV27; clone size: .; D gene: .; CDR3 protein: CASSLSFPGSYEQYF; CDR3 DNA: TGTGCCAGCAGTTTATCCTTCCCGGGAAGCTACGAGCAGTACTTC
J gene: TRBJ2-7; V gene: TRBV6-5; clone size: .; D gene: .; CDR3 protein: CASSKQGTGEQYF; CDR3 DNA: TGTGCCAGCAGTAAACAGGGAACGGGGGAGCAGTACTTC
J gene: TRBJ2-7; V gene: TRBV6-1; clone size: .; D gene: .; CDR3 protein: CASSVDKPYEQYF; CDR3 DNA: TGTGCCAGCAGCGTAGACAAGCCCTACGAGCAGTACTTC
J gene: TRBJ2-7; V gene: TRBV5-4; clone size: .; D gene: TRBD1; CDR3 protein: CASSSPDRGGYEQYF; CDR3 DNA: TGTGCCAGCAGCTCCCCCGACAGGGGCGGGTACGAGCAGTACTTC
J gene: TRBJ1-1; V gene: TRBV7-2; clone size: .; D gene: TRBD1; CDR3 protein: CASSSTGMNTEAFF; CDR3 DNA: TGTGCCAGCAGCTCGACAGGGATGAACACTGAAGCTTTCTTT
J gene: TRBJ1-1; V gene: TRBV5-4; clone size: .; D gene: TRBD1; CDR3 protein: CASSSGGLGTEAFF; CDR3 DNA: TGTGCCAGCAGCTCAGGGGGTTTGGGTACTGAAGCTTTCTTT
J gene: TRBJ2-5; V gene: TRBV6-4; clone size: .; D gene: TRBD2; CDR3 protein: CASSDPLWEGLETQYF; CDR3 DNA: TGTGCCAGCAGTGACCCCCTCTGGGAGGGATTAGAGACCCAGTACTTC
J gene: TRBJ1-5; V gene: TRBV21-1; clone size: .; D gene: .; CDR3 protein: CASSHADRTSNQTWTPQHF; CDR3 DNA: TGTGCCAGCAGCCACGCGGACAGGACTAGCAATCAGACTTGGACCCCCCAGCATTTT
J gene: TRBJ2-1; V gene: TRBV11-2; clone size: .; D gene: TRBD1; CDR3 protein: CASSKGGDRSYNEQFF; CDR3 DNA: TGTGCCAGCAGCAAAGGGGGCGATCGCTCCTACAATGAGCAGTTCTTC
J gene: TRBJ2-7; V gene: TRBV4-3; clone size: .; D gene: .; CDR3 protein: CASSQESGERYEQYF; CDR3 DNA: TGCGCCAGCAGCCAAGAAAGCGGCGAGCGCTACGAGCAGTACTTC
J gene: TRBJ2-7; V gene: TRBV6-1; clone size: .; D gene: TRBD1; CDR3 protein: CASRPDRVNYEQYF; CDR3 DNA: TGTGCCAGCAGACCTGACAGGGTTAACTACGAGCAGTACTTC
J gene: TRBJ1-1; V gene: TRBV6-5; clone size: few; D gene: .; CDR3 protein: CASSYAGSEAFF; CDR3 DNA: TGTGCCAGCAGTTACGCCGGGTCTGAAGCTTTCTTT
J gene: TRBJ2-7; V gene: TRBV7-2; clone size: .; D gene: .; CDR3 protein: CASRPMGQIYSYEQYF; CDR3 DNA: TGTGCCAGCAGACCAATGGGACAAATTTACTCCTACGAGCAGTACTTC
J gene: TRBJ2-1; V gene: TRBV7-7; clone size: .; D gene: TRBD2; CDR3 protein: CASSPEAGGGNEQFF; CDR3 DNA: TGTGCTAGCAGCCCTGAGGCGGGAGGAGGCAATGAGCAGTTCTTC
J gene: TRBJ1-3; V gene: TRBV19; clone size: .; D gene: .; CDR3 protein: CASSPSHSGNTIYF; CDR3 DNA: TGTGCCAGTAGTCCATCACACTCTGGAAACACCATATATTTT
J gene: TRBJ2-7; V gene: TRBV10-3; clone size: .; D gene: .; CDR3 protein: CAISVGQGAYEQYF; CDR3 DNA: TGTGCCATCAGTGTAGGCCAGGGCGCCTACGAGCAGTACTTC
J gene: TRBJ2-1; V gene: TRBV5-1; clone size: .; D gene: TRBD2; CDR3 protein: CASNSGDYSYNEQFF; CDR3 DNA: TGCGCCAGCAATAGCGGGGACTACTCCTACAATGAGCAGTTCTTC
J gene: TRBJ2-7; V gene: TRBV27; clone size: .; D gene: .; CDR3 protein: CASREGMGPSYEQYF; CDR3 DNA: TGTGCCAGCAGGGAGGGTATGGGCCCCTCCTACGAGCAGTACTTC
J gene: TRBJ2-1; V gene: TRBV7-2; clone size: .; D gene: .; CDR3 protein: CASSLGRGSGYNEQFF; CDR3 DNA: TGTGCCAGCAGCTTAGGGCGCGGTAGCGGCTACAATGAGCAGTTCTTC
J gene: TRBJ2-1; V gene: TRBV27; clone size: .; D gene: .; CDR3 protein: CASSLLSGIGIDNEQFF; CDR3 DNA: TGTGCCAGCAGTTTACTCTCCGGTATCGGGATAGACAATGAGCAGTTCTTC
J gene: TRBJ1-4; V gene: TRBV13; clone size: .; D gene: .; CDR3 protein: CASSLGGGSTVFF; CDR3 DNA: TGTGCCAGCAGCTTAGGGGGAGGGTCCACGGTGTTTTTT
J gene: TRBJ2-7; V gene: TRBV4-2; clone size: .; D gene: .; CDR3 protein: CASSQGPTYEQYF; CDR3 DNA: TGTGCCAGCAGCCAAGGGCCAACCTACGAGCAGTACTTC
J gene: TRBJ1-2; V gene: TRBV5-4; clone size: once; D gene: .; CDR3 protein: CASSIDRAFYGYTF; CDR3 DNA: TGTGCCAGCAGCATAGACAGAGCCTTTTATGGCTACACCTTC